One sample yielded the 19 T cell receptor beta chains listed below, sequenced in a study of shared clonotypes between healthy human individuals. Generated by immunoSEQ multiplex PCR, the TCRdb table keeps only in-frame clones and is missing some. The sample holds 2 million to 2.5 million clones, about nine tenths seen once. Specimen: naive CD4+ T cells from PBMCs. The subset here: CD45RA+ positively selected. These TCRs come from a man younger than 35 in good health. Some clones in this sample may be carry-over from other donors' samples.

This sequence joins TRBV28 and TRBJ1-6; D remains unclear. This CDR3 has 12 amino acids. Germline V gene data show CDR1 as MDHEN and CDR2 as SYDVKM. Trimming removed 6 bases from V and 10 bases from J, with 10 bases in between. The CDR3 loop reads CASRDIVSPLHF. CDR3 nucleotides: TGTGCCAGCAGGGATATCGTATCACCCCTCCACTTT. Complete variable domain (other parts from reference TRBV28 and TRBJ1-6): DVKVTQSSRYLVKRTGEKVFLECVQDMDHENMFWYRQDPGLGLRLIYFSYDVKMKEKGDIPEGYSVSREKKERFSLILESASTNQTSMYLCASRDIVSPLHFGNGTRLTVT.

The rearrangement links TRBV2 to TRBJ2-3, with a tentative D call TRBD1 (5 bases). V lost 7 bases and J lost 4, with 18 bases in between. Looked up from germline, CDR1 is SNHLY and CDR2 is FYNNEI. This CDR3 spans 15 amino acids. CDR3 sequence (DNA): TGTGCCAGCACTATACTCGATGGGGCCCCAGATACGCAGTATTTT. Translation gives CASTILDGAPDTQYF.

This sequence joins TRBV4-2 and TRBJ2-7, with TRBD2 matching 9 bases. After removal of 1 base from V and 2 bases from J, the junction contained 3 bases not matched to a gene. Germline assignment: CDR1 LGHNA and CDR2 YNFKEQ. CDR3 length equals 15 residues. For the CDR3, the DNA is TGTGCCAGCAGCCAAGGGACTAGCGAGACCTACGAGCAGTACTTC. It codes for CASSQGTSETYEQYF.

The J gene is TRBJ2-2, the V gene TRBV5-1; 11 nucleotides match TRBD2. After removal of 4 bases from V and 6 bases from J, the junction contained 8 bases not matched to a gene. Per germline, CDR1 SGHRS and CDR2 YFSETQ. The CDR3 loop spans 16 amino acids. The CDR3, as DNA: TGCGCCAGCAGCATACTAGCGGGAGATCCGTCCGGGGAGCTGTTTTTT. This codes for CASSILAGDPSGELFF. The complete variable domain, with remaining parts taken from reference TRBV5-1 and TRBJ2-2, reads KAGVTQTPRYLIKTRGQQVTLSCSPISGHRSVSWYQQTPGQGLQFLFEYFSETQRNKGNFPGRFSGRQFSNSRSEMNVSTLELGDSALYLCASSILAGDPSGELFFGEGSRLTVL.

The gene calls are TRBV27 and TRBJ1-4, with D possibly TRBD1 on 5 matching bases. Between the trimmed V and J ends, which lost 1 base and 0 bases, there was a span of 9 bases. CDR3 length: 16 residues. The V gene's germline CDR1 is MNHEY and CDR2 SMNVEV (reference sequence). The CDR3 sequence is CASSLLGRTTNEKLFF. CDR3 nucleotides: TGTGCCAGCAGTTTATTGGGGCGTACAACTAATGAAAAACTGTTTTTT.

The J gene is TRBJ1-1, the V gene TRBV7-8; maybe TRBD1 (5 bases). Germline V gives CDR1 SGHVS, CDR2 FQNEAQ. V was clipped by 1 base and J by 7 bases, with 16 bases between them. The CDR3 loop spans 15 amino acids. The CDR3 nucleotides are TGTGCCAGCAGCTTAGGGGTAACAGGAGGGGATGAAGCTTTCTTT. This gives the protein CASSLGVTGGDEAFF.

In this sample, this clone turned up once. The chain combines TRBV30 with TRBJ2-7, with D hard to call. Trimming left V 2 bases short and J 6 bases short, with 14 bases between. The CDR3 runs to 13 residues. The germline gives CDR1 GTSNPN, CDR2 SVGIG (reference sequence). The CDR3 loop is CAWSITLATEQYF. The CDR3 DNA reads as TGTGCCTGGAGTATCACTTTAGCCACCGAGCAGTACTTC. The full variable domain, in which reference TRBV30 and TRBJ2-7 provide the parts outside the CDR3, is SQTIHQWPATLVQPVGSPLSLECTVEGTSNPNLYWYRQAAGRGLQLLFYSVGIGQISSEVPQNLSASRPQDRQFILSSKKLLLSDSGFYLCAWSITLATEQYFGPGTRLTVT.

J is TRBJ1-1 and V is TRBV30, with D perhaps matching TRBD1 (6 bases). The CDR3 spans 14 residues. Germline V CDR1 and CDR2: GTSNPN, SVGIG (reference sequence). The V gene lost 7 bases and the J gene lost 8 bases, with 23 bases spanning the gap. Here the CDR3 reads CALSEGRGLSEAFF. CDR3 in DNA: TGTGCCTTGAGCGAGGGCAGGGGCCTTTCCGAAGCTTTCTTT.

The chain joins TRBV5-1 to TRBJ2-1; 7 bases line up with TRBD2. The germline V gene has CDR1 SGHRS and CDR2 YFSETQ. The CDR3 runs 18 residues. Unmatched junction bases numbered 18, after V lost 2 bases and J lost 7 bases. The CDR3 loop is CASSFSSGTTLFWNEQFF. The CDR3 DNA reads TGCGCCAGCAGCTTCTCTAGCGGAACAACCTTATTTTGGAATGAGCAGTTCTTC. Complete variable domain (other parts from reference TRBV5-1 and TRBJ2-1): KAGVTQTPRYLIKTRGQQVTLSCSPISGHRSVSWYQQTPGQGLQFLFEYFSETQRNKGNFPGRFSGRQFSNSRSEMNVSTLELGDSALYLCASSFSSGTTLFWNEQFFGPGTRLTVL.

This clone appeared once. CDR3 loop: CASSYSGTLRNEQFF. CDR3 in DNA: TGTGCCAGCAGTTACTCAGGGACTTTGCGCAATGAGCAGTTCTTC. This chain links TRBV6-6 with TRBJ2-1; D may be TRBD2 (6 bases). V was clipped by 0 bases and J by 6 bases, with 12 bases between them. This CDR3 is built from 15 residues. Germline V gene lookup returns CDR1 MNHNY and CDR2 SVGAGI (reference sequence).

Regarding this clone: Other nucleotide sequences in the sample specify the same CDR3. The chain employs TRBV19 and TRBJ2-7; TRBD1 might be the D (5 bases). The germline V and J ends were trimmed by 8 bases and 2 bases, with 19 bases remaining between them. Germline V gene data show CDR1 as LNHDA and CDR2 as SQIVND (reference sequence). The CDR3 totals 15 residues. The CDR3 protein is CASSTQGRGTYEQYF. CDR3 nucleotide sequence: TGTGCCAGTTCTACTCAGGGAAGGGGAACCTACGAGCAGTACTTC.

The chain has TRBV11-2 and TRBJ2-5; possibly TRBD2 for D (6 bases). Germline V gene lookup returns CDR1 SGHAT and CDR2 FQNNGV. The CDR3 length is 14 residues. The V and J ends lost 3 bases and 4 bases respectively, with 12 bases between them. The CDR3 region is CASSFSAGLETQYF. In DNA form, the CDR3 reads TGTGCCAGCAGCTTCTCAGCGGGTTTAGAGACCCAGTACTTC.

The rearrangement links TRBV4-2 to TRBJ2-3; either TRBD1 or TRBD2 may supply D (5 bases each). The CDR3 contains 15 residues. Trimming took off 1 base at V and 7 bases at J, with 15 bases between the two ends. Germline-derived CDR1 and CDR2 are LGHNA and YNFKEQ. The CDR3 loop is CASSQGDQWGNTQYF. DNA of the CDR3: TGTGCCAGCAGCCAAGGAGACCAGTGGGGGAATACGCAGTATTTT.

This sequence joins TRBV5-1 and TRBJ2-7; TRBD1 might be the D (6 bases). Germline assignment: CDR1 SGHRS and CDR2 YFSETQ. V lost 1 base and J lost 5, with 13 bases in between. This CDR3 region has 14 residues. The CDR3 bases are TGCGCCAGCAGCTTGATAGGCAGGACAGACGAGCAGTACTTC. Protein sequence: CASSLIGRTDEQYF.

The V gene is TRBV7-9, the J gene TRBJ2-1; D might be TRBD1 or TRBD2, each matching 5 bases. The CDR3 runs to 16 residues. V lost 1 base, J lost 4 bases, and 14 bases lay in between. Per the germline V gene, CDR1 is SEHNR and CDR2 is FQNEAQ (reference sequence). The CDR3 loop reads CASSLGAGSLYNEQFF. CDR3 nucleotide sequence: TGTGCCAGCAGCTTAGGGGCAGGGAGCCTTTACAATGAGCAGTTCTTC. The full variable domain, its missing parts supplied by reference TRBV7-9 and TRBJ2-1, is DTGVSQNPRHKITKRGQNVTFRCDPISEHNRLYWYRQTLGQGPEFLTYFQNEAQLEKSRLLSDRFSAERPKGSFSTLEIQRTEQGDSAMYLCASSLGAGSLYNEQFFGPGTRLTVL.

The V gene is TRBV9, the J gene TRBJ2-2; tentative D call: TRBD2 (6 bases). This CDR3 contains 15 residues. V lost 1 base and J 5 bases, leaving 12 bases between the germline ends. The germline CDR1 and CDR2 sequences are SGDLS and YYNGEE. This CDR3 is CASSVSFGTTGELFF. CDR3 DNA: TGTGCCAGCAGCGTATCATTTGGGACTACCGGGGAGCTGTTTTTT.

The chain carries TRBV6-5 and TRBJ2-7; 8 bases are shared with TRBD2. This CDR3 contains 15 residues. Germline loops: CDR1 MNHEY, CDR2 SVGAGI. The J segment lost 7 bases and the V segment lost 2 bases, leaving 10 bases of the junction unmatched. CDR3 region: CASSYLGSGGGEQYF. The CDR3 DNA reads TGTGCCAGCAGTTACCTAGGTTCCGGGGGGGGAGAGCAGTACTTC.

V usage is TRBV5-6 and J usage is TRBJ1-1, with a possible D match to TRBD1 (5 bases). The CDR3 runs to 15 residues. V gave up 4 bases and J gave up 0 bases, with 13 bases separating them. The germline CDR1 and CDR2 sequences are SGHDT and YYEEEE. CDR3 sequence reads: CASSPQGRVNTEAFF. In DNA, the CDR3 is TGTGCCAGCAGCCCCCAGGGACGGGTGAACACTGAAGCTTTCTTT.

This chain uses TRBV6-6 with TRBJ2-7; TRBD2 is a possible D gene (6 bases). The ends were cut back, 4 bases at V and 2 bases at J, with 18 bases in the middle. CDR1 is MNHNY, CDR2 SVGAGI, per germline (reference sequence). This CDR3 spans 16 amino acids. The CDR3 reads CASSSPMGGGPYEQYF. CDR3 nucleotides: TGTGCCAGCAGTTCCCCTATGGGGGGAGGTCCCTACGAGCAGTACTTC.